The source of this T cell receptor (beta chain) is a study of shared clonotypes between healthy human individuals. The overall study: CD4 naive and memory got three plates each, CD8 naive two, CD8 memory one. Study-wide points: Naive subsets typically showed greater estimated richness than memory subsets.

Trimming cost V 3 bases and J 2 bases, with 14 bases left between them. This CDR3 is 14 amino acids long. From germline, CDR1 is GTSNPN and CDR2 SVGIG (reference sequence). A note on this clone: The antigen is not known.

The table came from immunoSEQ multiplex PCR; TCRdb's copy has only in-frame clones and leaves some out. The repertoire consists of around 1,000,000 clones, with about 72% occurring once and the leading ten covering 0.89%. The chain employs TRBV30 and TRBJ2-7, with D perhaps being TRBD1 or TRBD2 (6 bases each). The specimen was memory CD4+ T cells from PBMCs. Subset indicated: CD45RA-negative fraction. This receptor was taken from a man younger than 30 in good health. Some clones in this sample may be carry-over from other donors' samples. The CDR3 bases are TGTGCCTGGAGAAAGGGGGGCACAACCTACGAGCAGTACTTC. The encoded protein is CAWRKGGTTYEQYF.